A single sample is the source of the 5 T cell receptor beta chains below, sequenced in a study of cytomegalovirus exposure and HLA in healthy donors. 60 Vbeta and 13 Jbeta primers were used in PCR. Method: immunoSEQ multiplex PCR; TCRdb's copy keeps in-frame clones and lacks some. Of under 250,000 clones in the sample, roughly 85% were seen once. The sample was PBMCs. These receptors all come from a woman aged 50 to 60 in good health and CMV-seronegative.

The J gene is TRBJ2-3, the V gene TRBV30; D unclear. Germline CDR1 GTSNPN, CDR2 SVGIG (reference sequence). The CDR3 consists of 14 residues. Trimming pared 6 bases from V and 2 bases from J, leaving 15 bases between. CDR3 nucleotides: TGTGCCTGTTCCGAATCCCGGGTCACAGATACGCAGTATTTT. It is translated as CACSESRVTDTQYF.

This clone was detected a few times. The chain uses TRBV10-3 and TRBJ2-7; 9 positions agree with TRBD1. V shed 6 bases and J 4 bases; nucleotides not matched to a gene: 7. Looked up from germline, CDR1 is ENHRY and CDR2 is SYGVKD. The CDR3 runs to 14 residues. CDR3 sequence: CAIRLTGGAYEQYF. In DNA, the CDR3 is TGTGCCATCAGACTCACAGGGGGCGCTTACGAGCAGTACTTC.

The genes are TRBV6-1 and TRBJ2-7, with 8 bases matching TRBD1. This CDR3 has 15 amino acids. The germline V gene encodes CDR1 MNHNS and CDR2 SASEGT. With 2 bases clipped from V and 2 bases from J, the junction kept 5 bases outside the gene matches. CDR3 amino acids: CASSEPGGETYEQYF. The CDR3 region has the DNA TGTGCCAGCAGTGAACCAGGGGGCGAAACCTACGAGCAGTACTTC.

In its sample, this clone was seen a few times. The J gene is TRBJ2-1, the V gene TRBV6-1; maybe TRBD1 (6 bases). Trimming shortened V by 7 bases and J by 4 bases, and 14 bases separated the two germline ends. Germline loops: CDR1 MNHNS, CDR2 SASEGT. The CDR3 is 14 amino acids. CDR3 bases: TGTGCCAGCATCCTAGGACAGAATTACAATGAGCAGTTCTTC. It encodes CASILGQNYNEQFF.

The rearrangement links TRBV2 to TRBJ2-7, with 9 bases that match TRBD1. V lost 5 bases, J lost 11 bases, and 7 bases stayed unmatched. CDR3 length equals 12 residues. Germline values: CDR1 SNHLY, CDR2 FYNNEI. As DNA, the CDR3 is TGTGCCAGCAGTTGGGACAGGGTTATGGAGTACTTC. This codes for CASSWDRVMEYF. The variable domain in full, completed from reference TRBV2 and TRBJ2-7, reads EPEVTQTPSHQVTQMGQEVILRCVPISNHLYFYWYRQILGQKVEFLVSFYNNEISEKSEIFDDQFSVERPDGSNFTLKIRSTKLEDSAMYFCASSWDRVMEYFGPGTRLTVT.